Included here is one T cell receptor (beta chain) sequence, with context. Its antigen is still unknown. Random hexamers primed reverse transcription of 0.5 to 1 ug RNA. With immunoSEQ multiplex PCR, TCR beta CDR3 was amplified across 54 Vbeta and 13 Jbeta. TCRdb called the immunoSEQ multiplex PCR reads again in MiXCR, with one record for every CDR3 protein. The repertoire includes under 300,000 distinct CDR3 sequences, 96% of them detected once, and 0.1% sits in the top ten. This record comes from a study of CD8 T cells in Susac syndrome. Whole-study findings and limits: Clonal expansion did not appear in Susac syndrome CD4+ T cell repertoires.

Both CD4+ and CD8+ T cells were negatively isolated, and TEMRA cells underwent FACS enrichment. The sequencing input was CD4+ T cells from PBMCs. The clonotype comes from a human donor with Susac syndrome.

CDR3 sequence reads: CASSSWDNEKLFF. In nucleotides, the CDR3 is TGTGCCAGCAGTTCCTGGGATAATGAAAAACTGTTTTTT. The chain couples TRBV12-3 or TRBV12-4 to TRBJ1-4; D gene unclear. V lost 4 bases and J lost 4, with 7 bases in between. The CDR3 contains 13 residues.